One and the same sample provided the 21 T cell receptor beta chains below, sequenced in a study of cytomegalovirus exposure and HLA in healthy donors. Libraries were prepared by immunoSEQ multiplex PCR; TCRdb keeps only in-frame clonotypes and omits some of them. The sample holds 130,000 to 150,000 clones; just over 90% are singletons and the top ten take 0.69%. Sample: PBMCs. Source of these receptors: a man in his late teens or twenties in good health and CMV-seronegative.

V usage is TRBV7-2 and J usage is TRBJ1-2; a weak D match, TRBD1 (6 bases). The CDR3 extends over 15 amino acids. The germline V gene has CDR1 SGHTA and CDR2 FQGNSA. Trimming left V 10 bases short and J 4 bases short, with 22 bases between. The DNA of the CDR3 is TGTGCCACCAGACTCCTACAGGGATCGGGCTATGGCTACACCTTC. Its translation: CATRLLQGSGYGYTF.

V gene TRBV7-7 combines with J gene TRBJ2-3; 8 bases align to TRBD2. The CDR3 is made up of 14 amino acids. Trimming at V came to 4 bases and at J to 4 bases, leaving 4 bases not matched to a gene. Germline assignment: CDR1 SSHAT and CDR2 FNYEAQ (reference sequence). The CDR3 nucleotides read TGTGCCAGCAGCTCCTCGGGACTAGCAGATACGCAGTATTTT. This encodes CASSSSGLADTQYF.

This rearrangement joins TRBV5-4 to TRBJ2-3, with TRBD2 as a possible D gene (6 bases). The CDR3 has 20 amino acids. Trimming took off 0 bases at V and 6 bases at J, with 29 bases between the two ends. Germline CDR1 and CDR2: SGHNT and YYREEE (reference sequence). In DNA, the CDR3 is TGTGCCAGCAGCTTGGGACCAAGCTTGAGTTTTTTCGGGGAGGAGGATACGCAGTATTTT. Its protein is CASSLGPSLSFFGEEDTQYF.

About this clone itself: At the DNA level, this CDR3 is encoded by other sequences in the same sample as well. This chain uses TRBV5-1 with TRBJ1-1; D is possibly TRBD1 (5 bases). The germline V gene encodes CDR1 SGHRS and CDR2 YFSETQ. CDR3 length: 15 residues. V was cut by 0 bases and J by 0 bases, with 9 bases left in between. The CDR3 protein is CASSLVAGMNTEAFF. The CDR3 DNA is TGCGCCAGCAGCTTGGTTGCAGGGATGAACACTGAAGCTTTCTTT.

CDR3 sequence (DNA): TGTGCCAGCTCACCACAGGGGGCGGCCGGGGAGCTGTTTTTT. It yields the protein CASSPQGAAGELFF. The J gene is TRBJ2-2, the V gene TRBV18; 7 nucleotides line up with TRBD1. V was clipped by 1 base and J by 6 bases; unmatched bases: 2. Per germline, CDR1 KGHSH and CDR2 LQKENI. The CDR3 extends over 14 amino acids.

This rearrangement joins TRBV10-2 to TRBJ2-7; TRBD2 agrees at 11 bases. V gave up 0 bases and J gave up 2 bases; unmatched junction bases: 6. The CDR3 spans 17 residues. Germline values: CDR1 WSHSY, CDR2 SAAADI. CDR3 residues: CASSESLLAGDPYEQYF. The CDR3 nucleotides read TGCGCCAGCAGTGAGTCCTTACTAGCGGGGGACCCCTACGAGCAGTACTTC.

The chain joins TRBV18 to TRBJ1-6; D gene uncertain. With 2 bases removed from V and 9 bases from J, the gap between germline ends came to 20 bases. Looked up from germline, CDR1 is KGHSH and CDR2 is LQKENI. CDR3 length: 17 amino acids. The CDR3 loop reads CASSPSGGGSTGSPLHF. The CDR3, as DNA: TGTGCCAGCTCACCATCGGGCGGAGGATCTACTGGTTCACCCCTCCACTTT.

This chain connects TRBV9 to TRBJ2-1, with D maybe TRBD1 (6 bases). CDR3 length: 15 amino acids. Germline V gene data show CDR1 as SGDLS and CDR2 as YYNGEE. V was shortened by 4 bases and J by 3 bases, with 14 bases between the two germline ends. This CDR3 is CASSIGGADYNEQFF. The CDR3 DNA reads as TGTGCCAGCAGCATAGGGGGAGCCGACTACAATGAGCAGTTCTTC.

The chain has TRBV27 and TRBJ2-1, with TRBD2 identical over 8 bases. V was clipped by 5 bases and J by 3 bases; unmatched bases: 9. Germline CDR1 and CDR2: MNHEY and SMNVEV (reference sequence). This CDR3 comprises 16 residues. The CDR3 coding sequence is TGTGCCAGCAGTCGCTCCAGCGGGAGTAACTACAATGAGCAGTTCTTC. This encodes CASSRSSGSNYNEQFF.

The rearrangement links TRBV11-1 to TRBJ2-5, with 9 bases aligning to TRBD1. Germline CDR1 reads SGHAT; CDR2 reads FQDESV (reference sequence). V shed 5 bases and J 5 bases; nucleotides not matched to a gene: 12. The CDR3 has 16 amino acids. CDR3 sequence (DNA): TGTGCCAGCAGCCCGTCGGGACAGGGAGGAAGGGAGACCCAGTACTTC. Protein: CASSPSGQGGRETQYF.

In its sample, this clone was seen once. The chain has TRBV27 and TRBJ1-6, with unresolved D. V was clipped by 6 bases and J by 6 bases, with 12 bases between them. CDR1 is MNHEY and CDR2 is SMNVEV in the germline V gene (reference sequence). The CDR3 spans 14 residues. CDR3 region: CASREPTTNSPLHF. The CDR3 nucleotides are TGTGCCAGCAGGGAGCCCACAACTAATTCACCCCTCCACTTT.

The V and J genes are TRBV5-1 and TRBJ2-5, with D tentatively TRBD1 (8 bases). Germline values: CDR1 SGHRS, CDR2 YFSETQ. This CDR3 is built from 14 residues. V shed 4 bases and J shed 5 bases, with 15 bases lying between them. CDR3 in amino acids: CASSPPQGGETQYF. The CDR3 DNA sequence: TGCGCCAGCAGCCCTCCACAGGGGGGGGAGACCCAGTACTTC.

V usage is TRBV6-5 and J usage is TRBJ2-3; possibly TRBD1 for D (6 bases). Trimming removed 6 bases from V and 0 bases from J, with 13 bases in between. Germline values: CDR1 MNHEY, CDR2 SVGAGI. This CDR3 is built from 15 residues. The CDR3 nucleotides read TGTGCCAGCAGAGGACGGACAGCTAGCACAGATACGCAGTATTTT. It encodes CASRGRTASTDTQYF.

The rearrangement uses TRBV9 and TRBJ2-5; 7 bases agree with TRBD2. The CDR3 runs 14 residues. CDR1 is SGDLS and CDR2 is YYNGEE in the germline V gene. The J segment lost 6 bases and the V segment lost 4 bases, leaving 9 bases of the junction unmatched. The CDR3 DNA follows: TGTGCCAGCAGCCCTCGGACTAGTCTGCAGACCCAGTACTTC. This sequence encodes CASSPRTSLQTQYF.

The chain employs TRBV5-1 and TRBJ2-3; D perhaps matches TRBD2 (6 bases). V gave up 6 bases and J gave up 3 bases, with 20 bases separating them. CDR1 is SGHRS and CDR2 is YFSETQ in the germline V gene. The CDR3 is 16 amino acids. The CDR3 DNA is TGCGCCAGCAACCAGGGAGGAGCGCCCCAAACAGATACGCAGTATTTT. Amino acids: CASNQGGAPQTDTQYF. The variable domain in full, with the rest retrieved from reference TRBV5-1 and TRBJ2-3, is KAGVTQTPRYLIKTRGQQVTLSCSPISGHRSVSWYQQTPGQGLQFLFEYFSETQRNKGNFPGRFSGRQFSNSRSEMNVSTLELGDSALYLCASNQGGAPQTDTQYFGPGTRLTVL.

This clone was seen once. CDR3 loop: CASRGLASRYNEQFF. The CDR3 DNA sequence: TGTGCCAGCAGGGGGCTAGCGTCGCGATACAATGAGCAGTTCTTC. V gene TRBV6-6 combines with J gene TRBJ2-1; TRBD2 is a possible D gene (6 bases). The CDR3 is 15 residues long. CDR1 and CDR2 (germline): MNHNY, SVGAGI (reference sequence). V was clipped by 6 bases and J by 4 bases, with 16 bases between them.

This chain links TRBV19 with TRBJ1-4; TRBD1 aligns across 11 bases. The CDR3 length is 14 residues. Germline assignment: CDR1 LNHDA and CDR2 SQIVND (reference sequence). Losses at the gene ends were 5 bases for V and 8 bases for J; bases not matched to a gene: 4. The CDR3 loop is CASSEWTGGEKLFF. CDR3 in DNA: TGTGCCAGTAGTGAATGGACAGGGGGCGAAAAACTGTTTTTT.

In DNA form, the CDR3 reads TGCGCCAGCAGCTTGGAGGGGACAGGGGACTACGAGCAGTACGTC. It codes for CASSLEGTGDYEQYV. This chain connects TRBV5-1 to TRBJ2-7; 10 bases are shared with TRBD1. Germline lookup yields CDR1 SGHRS and CDR2 YFSETQ. After removal of 0 bases from V and 3 bases from J, the junction contained 3 bases not matched to a gene. CDR3 length: 15 residues.

The chain couples TRBV28 to TRBJ2-2; D unclear. Germline V gives CDR1 MDHEN, CDR2 SYDVKM. The CDR3 sequence is 12 residues long. The V and J ends lost 9 bases and 6 bases respectively, with 11 bases between them. The CDR3 protein is CASRAVPGELFF. The CDR3, as DNA: TGTGCCAGTCGCGCCGTCCCCGGGGAGCTGTTTTTT.

The chain couples TRBV6-5 to TRBJ1-2; 7 bases line up with TRBD1. Germline assignment: CDR1 MNHEY and CDR2 SVGAGI. This CDR3 contains 14 residues. V lost 2 bases and J lost 0; bases outside the gene matches: 0. The CDR3 coding sequence is TGTGCCAGCAGTTACGGGACAGCTAACTATGGCTACACCTTC. It specifies CASSYGTANYGYTF.

This sequence joins TRBV4-1 and TRBJ1-4; the D is unclear. The CDR3 is 15 residues long. The ends were cut back, 4 bases at V and 10 bases at J, with 19 bases in the middle. Germline V gene lookup returns CDR1 MGHRA and CDR2 YSYEKL. CDR3 amino acids: CASSPPQATHGKLFF. CDR3 nucleotides: TGCGCCAGCAGCCCCCCCCAGGCTACTCATGGAAAACTGTTTTTT.